Listed below are T cell receptor beta chains from one sample, sequenced in a study of blood T cell repertoires in COVID-19. Sequenced by immunoSEQ multiplex PCR; TCRdb stores in-frame clones only, minus some. Among about 230,000 clones listed, about 83% were seen once. The source material was peripheral blood. The receptors shown here come from a woman aged 30 to 39 with COVID-19, enrolled during active disease. Each CDR3 is given with its conserved first and last residue. D genes are given only for firm matches. Rows may omit the clone size; those that give it use once, few, many or a size class.

clone size: few
J gene: TRBJ1-6
V gene: TRBV7-9
D gene: -
CDR3 protein: CASSTGPVSNSPLHF
CDR3 DNA: TGTGCCAGCAGCACCGGTCCTGTGTCGAATTCACCCCTCCACTTT

clone size: once
J gene: TRBJ1-2
V gene: TRBV12-5
D gene: -
CDR3 protein: CASGLGKDRRGYTF
CDR3 DNA: TGTGCTAGTGGTTTGGGGAAAGACAGGAGGGGCTACACCTTC

clone size: -
J gene: TRBJ2-6
V gene: TRBV19
D gene: -
CDR3 protein: CASSIIGVSGANVLTF
CDR3 DNA: TGTGCCAGTAGTATTATAGGGGTGTCTGGGGCCAACGTCCTGACTTTC

clone size: -
J gene: TRBJ2-5
V gene: TRBV18
D gene: -
CDR3 protein: CASSLIQETQYF
CDR3 DNA: TGTGCCAGCTCACTAATACAAGAGACCCAGTACTTC

clone size: -
J gene: TRBJ1-1
V gene: TRBV7-9
D gene: -
CDR3 protein: CASRPTPGRNRDTEAFF
CDR3 DNA: TGTGCCAGCAGGCCCACCCCAGGGCGGAATAGGGACACTGAAGCTTTCTTT

clone size: -
J gene: TRBJ2-3
V gene: TRBV6-6
D gene: TRBD2
CDR3 protein: CASSPGTREYF
CDR3 DNA: TGTGCCAGCAGTCCCGGGACTAGGGAGTATTTT

clone size: -
J gene: TRBJ2-7
V gene: TRBV7-9
D gene: -
CDR3 protein: CASSLGLANTYEQYF
CDR3 DNA: TGTGCCAGCAGCTTAGGGCTAGCTAATACCTACGAGCAGTACTTC

clone size: -
J gene: TRBJ1-5
V gene: TRBV7-2
D gene: -
CDR3 protein: CASSPHVSGPQHF
CDR3 DNA: TGTGCCAGCAGCCCCCACGTTTCGGGGCCCCAGCATTTT

clone size: -
J gene: TRBJ2-2
V gene: TRBV6-1
D gene: -
CDR3 protein: CASSEGGGLNTGELFF
CDR3 DNA: TGTGCCAGCAGTGAAGGGGGGGGCCTGAACACCGGGGAGCTGTTTTTT

clone size: -
J gene: TRBJ2-3
V gene: TRBV2
D gene: TRBD2
CDR3 protein: CASDLAGGPSGTDTQYF
CDR3 DNA: TGTGCCAGCGATCTAGCGGGAGGGCCCTCGGGCACAGATACGCAGTATTTT

clone size: -
J gene: TRBJ2-3
V gene: TRBV4-3
D gene: TRBD2
CDR3 protein: CASSLQLALADTQYF
CDR3 DNA: TGCGCCAGCAGCCTTCAACTAGCGTTGGCAGATACGCAGTATTTT

clone size: -
J gene: TRBJ2-1
V gene: TRBV28
D gene: -
CDR3 protein: CASSLNGEQFF
CDR3 DNA: TGTGCCAGCAGTTTAAACGGTGAGCAGTTCTTC

clone size: -
J gene: TRBJ2-3
V gene: TRBV9
D gene: TRBD2
CDR3 protein: CASQREGGDTQYF
CDR3 DNA: TGTGCCAGTCAGCGGGAGGGAGGAGATACGCAGTATTTT

clone size: -
J gene: TRBJ2-1
V gene: TRBV6-5
D gene: -
CDR3 protein: CAAHRAGENEQFF
CDR3 DNA: TGTGCCGCGCACAGGGCTGGGGAAAATGAGCAGTTCTTC

clone size: -
J gene: TRBJ2-1
V gene: TRBV30
D gene: TRBD2
CDR3 protein: CAWSVLANSAAGYNEQFF
CDR3 DNA: TGTGCCTGGAGTGTACTGGCCAACTCGGCAGCGGGGTACAATGAGCAGTTCTTC

clone size: -
J gene: TRBJ1-1
V gene: TRBV5-1
D gene: -
CDR3 protein: CASSSQDMNTEAFF
CDR3 DNA: TGCGCCAGCAGCTCGCAGGATATGAACACTGAAGCTTTCTTT

clone size: few
J gene: TRBJ2-5
V gene: TRBV7-9
D gene: -
CDR3 protein: CASSPQQGSQETQYF
CDR3 DNA: TGTGCCAGCAGCCCGCAGCAGGGGTCCCAAGAGACCCAGTACTTC

clone size: -
J gene: TRBJ1-4
V gene: TRBV19
D gene: -
CDR3 protein: CASGVGWTEKLFF
CDR3 DNA: TGTGCCAGTGGAGTGGGGTGGACAGAAAAACTGTTTTTT

clone size: -
J gene: TRBJ1-2
V gene: TRBV20-1
D gene: -
CDR3 protein: CSASRDGYTF
CDR3 DNA: TGCAGTGCTTCCCGAGATGGCTACACCTTC

clone size: -
J gene: TRBJ2-1
V gene: TRBV11-2
D gene: TRBD2
CDR3 protein: CASSTSGGYNEQFF
CDR3 DNA: TGTGCCAGCAGTACTAGCGGAGGTTACAATGAGCAGTTCTTC

clone size: -
J gene: TRBJ1-1
V gene: TRBV19
D gene: -
CDR3 protein: CASSPMMWGRGGTEAFF
CDR3 DNA: TGTGCCAGTAGTCCCATGATGTGGGGGCGAGGAGGCACTGAAGCTTTCTTT

clone size: -
J gene: TRBJ1-6
V gene: TRBV2
D gene: TRBD1
CDR3 protein: CASTHRDRRLGSYNSPLHF
CDR3 DNA: TGTGCCAGCACTCACCGGGACAGGAGGTTAGGGTCCTATAATTCACCCCTCCACTTT

clone size: few
J gene: TRBJ2-5
V gene: TRBV18
D gene: TRBD1
CDR3 protein: CASSPLPGTGILETQYF
CDR3 DNA: TGTGCCAGCTCACCCCTCCCCGGGACAGGGATTCTAGAGACCCAGTACTTC

clone size: -
J gene: TRBJ1-2
V gene: TRBV11-2
D gene: -
CDR3 protein: CASSLESRSSGYTF
CDR3 DNA: TGTGCCAGCAGCTTAGAGTCGAGGTCGAGTGGCTACACCTTC

clone size: -
J gene: TRBJ1-1
V gene: TRBV19
D gene: TRBD1
CDR3 protein: CASSVRTGGRTEAFF
CDR3 DNA: TGTGCCAGTAGTGTAAGGACAGGGGGCCGCACTGAAGCTTTCTTT

clone size: -
J gene: TRBJ2-1
V gene: TRBV7-2
D gene: TRBD2
CDR3 protein: CASSPGGTSAINEQFF
CDR3 DNA: TGTGCCAGCAGCCCAGGAGGGACTAGCGCTATCAATGAGCAGTTCTTC

clone size: -
J gene: TRBJ2-7
V gene: TRBV4-1
D gene: TRBD1
CDR3 protein: CASSQGDRGREQYF
CDR3 DNA: TGCGCCAGCAGCCAAGGGGACAGGGGAAGGGAGCAGTACTTC

clone size: -
J gene: TRBJ2-7
V gene: TRBV28
D gene: -
CDR3 protein: CASSLSRYEQYF
CDR3 DNA: TGTGCCAGCAGTTTATCGAGGTACGAGCAGTACTTC

clone size: once
J gene: TRBJ2-2
V gene: TRBV19
D gene: -
CDR3 protein: CASKRTEITGELFF
CDR3 DNA: TGTGCCAGTAAAAGAACAGAGATCACCGGGGAGCTGTTTTTT